What follows describes a single TCR beta chain. V gave up 3 bases and J gave up 4 bases; unmatched junction bases: 5. CDR3 length equals 16 residues. Germline CDR1 and CDR2: SGHRS and YFSETQ. The data were obtained in a study of shared clonotypes between healthy human individuals. Nashville, Tennessee was home to all donors, who were Caucasian adults. Source study methods: From ImmunoSEQ came sequences covering only the junction and carrying no quality scores, so filtering differed. Clones were sequenced by immunoSEQ multiplex PCR, and TCRdb holds only the in-frame ones, with some missing. Clonal size and the V and J genes are those of that table, whereas D and trimming came from the DNA. The sample gives around 510,000 clones, more than 95% of which show up once; about 0.067% is in the top ten.

The origin of this receptor is a woman aged 30 to 39 in good health. The chain combines TRBV5-1 with TRBJ2-1; 12 bases are a match to TRBD2. Specimen: naive CD4+ T cells sorted from blood. The subset here: CD45RA+ positively selected. The CDR3 DNA sequence: TGCGCCAGCAGCTGGACTAGCGGGATACGTTACAATGAGCAGTTCTTC. It encodes CASSWTSGIRYNEQFF.